The clone carrying this T cell receptor beta chain came up a few times. The antigen is undetermined. The data were obtained in a study of CD8 T cells in ankylosing spondylitis. Findings of the study overall: Disease-linked clones were found to be CD8+ and relatively rare in peripheral blood. Disease-associated clones were reportedly significantly overrepresented in matched ankylosing spondylitis synovial fluid. Among TCR beta sequences, a motif of eight highly homologous variants appeared characteristic of ankylosing spondylitis blood.

Quantitative 5'-RACE with molecular barcodes produced the TCR beta libraries. Each CDR3 protein is one row after TCRdb ran MiXCR on the 5' RACE reads. This table has fewer than 400,000 distinct CDR3 sequences, 6.5% to 10% appearing once. The V end lost 0 bases, the J end lost 2 bases, and 12 bases lay between the germline ends. Looked up from germline, CDR1 is SGHRS and CDR2 is YFSETQ. The CDR3 is made up of 17 amino acids. The clonotype was recovered from a male donor with ankylosing spondylitis. Material: blood, either unsorted or a sorted T cell fraction (not recorded which). The rearrangement joins TRBV5-1 to TRBJ2-6; D uncertain. CDR3 nucleotides: TGCGCCAGCAGCTTGGCGGTCGGCAACCCTGGGGCCAACGTCCTGACTTTC. This gives the protein CASSLAVGNPGANVLTF.